The clone carrying this TCR beta chain occurred a few times. The data stem from a study of blood T cell repertoires in COVID-19. As for the study in general: T cells, B-cell-depleted T cells, or PBMCs supplied cDNA or gDNA.

Original analysis: Amplification from reference gene primers served as the basis for estimated nucleated cell counts. Some clones are missing from TCRdb's copy, which holds only in-frame ones; the method was immunoSEQ multiplex PCR. The V and J calls and clone size come from that table; D and trimming were worked out from the DNA. The table includes some 150,000 clones, roughly 80% detected once. Germline values: CDR1 MNHEY, CDR2 SVGAGI. V lost 0 bases and J lost 2, with 8 bases in between. CDR3 size: 14 residues. The rearrangement links TRBV6-5 to TRBJ2-7, with D uncertain. The sample consisted of peripheral blood. The clonotype was recovered from a human donor in a cohort sampled during active COVID-19. This CDR3 reads CASSYSGTAYEQYF. The CDR3, as DNA: TGTGCCAGCAGTTACTCGGGCACCGCCTACGAGCAGTACTTC.